These 20 T cell receptor beta chains were sequenced from one sample in a study of blood T cell repertoires in COVID-19. The table came from immunoSEQ multiplex PCR; TCRdb's copy has only in-frame clones and leaves some out. Altogether more than 200,000 clones are present, approximately 86% being singletons, with the ten largest covering about 1.6%. Input material: PBMCs or T cells enriched from blood (not recorded which). Source of these receptors: a woman aged 50 to 60 who had recovered from COVID-19.

The chain has TRBV11-2 and TRBJ1-6; D is unresolved. The CDR3 contains 15 residues. The germline gives CDR1 SGHAT, CDR2 FQNNGV. V lost 3 bases and J lost 5, with 11 bases in between. DNA of the CDR3: TGTGCCAGCAGCTTTCGGGGAGCGGATAATTCACCCCTCCACTTT. Its protein product is CASSFRGADNSPLHF.

This chain joins TRBV2 and TRBJ2-1, with 10 bases that match TRBD1. The V gene end was trimmed by 3 bases and the J gene end by 13 bases; junction bases not matched to a gene: 12. CDR3 length: 15 residues. Germline V CDR1 and CDR2: SNHLY, FYNNEI. This chain's CDR3 is CASSENGVDRGRQFF. For the CDR3, the DNA is TGTGCCAGCAGTGAGAACGGAGTCGACAGGGGGCGACAGTTCTTC.

The chain combines TRBV9 with TRBJ2-1; 11 positions match TRBD2. Germline V gives CDR1 SGDLS, CDR2 YYNGEE. The length of the CDR3 is 17 residues. The V and J ends lost 2 bases and 0 bases, in that order; junction bases with no gene match: 4. As DNA, the CDR3 is TGTGCCAGCAGCGTGATAGCGGGAGGGAGCTCCTACAATGAGCAGTTCTTC. It specifies CASSVIAGGSSYNEQFF.

This clone appeared once. This sequence joins TRBV5-1 and TRBJ2-2; 7 nucleotides align to TRBD1. Germline V gives CDR1 SGHRS, CDR2 YFSETQ. With 4 bases clipped from V and 4 bases from J, the junction kept 7 bases outside the gene matches. The CDR3 runs to 15 residues. The CDR3 DNA reads as TGCGCCAGCAGCCCTCGACAGGGTATCACCGGGGAGCTGTTTTTT. Amino acids: CASSPRQGITGELFF.

The CDR3 nucleotides are TGTGCCAGCGGACTGGGGGGGAAGACTGAAGCTTTCTTT. This sequence encodes CASGLGGKTEAFF. This chain links TRBV7-3 with TRBJ1-1; D might be TRBD1 (5 bases). The CDR3 covers 13 residues. Deletions cut 8 bases from V and 5 bases from J, with 15 bases between. The germline CDR1 and CDR2 sequences are SGHTA and FQGTGA.

J is TRBJ2-3 and V is TRBV6-5, with 9 positions matching TRBD2. CDR3 length: 14 amino acids. Germline V CDR1 and CDR2: MNHEY, SVGAGI. V dropped 10 bases and J dropped 6; count of bases not matched to a gene: 11. The DNA for the CDR3 is TGTGCCACCGGACTAGCGCAAAGGGTGGATACGCAGTATTTT. It yields the protein CATGLAQRVDTQYF.

CDR3 amino acids: CASSPGTAPGYTF. CDR3 DNA sequence: TGTGCCAGCAGCCCCGGGACAGCCCCAGGCTACACCTTC. This chain uses TRBV7-9 with TRBJ1-2, with 7 bases aligning to TRBD1. The CDR3 is 13 amino acids. Germline CDR1 and CDR2: SEHNR and FQNEAQ (reference sequence). Trimming cost V 5 bases and J 8 bases; bases outside gene matches: 8.

This clone was found once. V is TRBV5-1 and J is TRBJ2-1; TRBD1 is a possible D gene (6 bases). The CDR3 is 16 amino acids. The ends were cut back, 0 bases at V and 0 bases at J, with 10 bases in the middle. Per the germline V gene, CDR1 is SGHRS and CDR2 is YFSETQ. CDR3 loop: CASSLEGELSYNEQFF. Here the CDR3 DNA reads TGCGCCAGCAGCTTGGAGGGGGAACTCTCCTACAATGAGCAGTTCTTC.

This clone was seen just once. This chain uses TRBV28 with TRBJ2-5, with D possibly TRBD2 on 6 matching bases. The V gene's germline CDR1 is MDHEN and CDR2 SYDVKM. V dropped 6 bases and J dropped 2 bases, with 16 bases sitting between them. The CDR3 length is 15 residues. CDR3: CASRGTRADQETQYF. The CDR3 DNA follows: TGTGCCAGCAGGGGGACTCGAGCGGATCAAGAGACCCAGTACTTC.

This rearrangement joins TRBV19 to TRBJ1-4; D might be TRBD1 (6 bases). In germline, CDR1 is LNHDA, CDR2 SQIVND (reference sequence). Trimming removed 8 bases from V and 7 bases from J, with 26 bases in between. The CDR3 loop spans 17 amino acids. The CDR3 loop is CASRSSRQATPSEKLFF. For the CDR3, the DNA is TGTGCCAGTCGATCAAGTCGACAGGCAACTCCCAGTGAAAAACTGTTTTTT.

This clone was seen at least ten times. V is TRBV2 and J is TRBJ2-7; maybe TRBD1 (7 bases). V was shortened by 9 bases and J by 0 bases, with 12 bases between the two germline ends. CDR3 length: 13 residues. The germline CDR1 and CDR2 sequences are SNHLY and FYNNEI. This CDR3 reads CARRRDSSYEQYF. CDR3 coding DNA: TGTGCCAGGCGGAGGGACAGCTCCTACGAGCAGTACTTC.

The J gene is TRBJ1-2, the V gene TRBV14; 9 bases fit TRBD1. V was pared by 5 bases and J by 3 bases, with 4 bases of the junction left unmatched. CDR1 is SGHDN and CDR2 is FVKESK in the germline V gene. CDR3 length: 14 residues. CDR3 DNA sequence: TGTGCCAGCAGCACTCGGACAGGGGACTATGGCTACACCTTC. It specifies CASSTRTGDYGYTF.

J is TRBJ2-5 and V is TRBV4-1; D gene uncertain. Between the trimmed V and J ends, which lost 1 base and 5 bases, there was a span of 8 bases. Germline V lookup: CDR1 MGHRA, CDR2 YSYEKL. This CDR3 region has 13 residues. The CDR3 nucleotides read TGCGCCAGCAGCCAAGGTCAGGTTGAGACCCAGTACTTC. As protein: CASSQGQVETQYF.

This chain joins TRBV7-8 and TRBJ2-5, with D possibly TRBD1 on 6 matching bases. Germline CDR1 SGHVS, CDR2 FQNEAQ. Trimming removed 6 bases from V and 4 bases from J, with 18 bases in between. The CDR3 consists of 15 residues. The CDR3 is CASRPRQVLSETQYF. The CDR3 bases are TGTGCCAGCAGACCTAGACAGGTTCTTTCAGAGACCCAGTACTTC.

The chain uses TRBV30 and TRBJ1-1; D not resolved. Germline V gene lookup returns CDR1 GTSNPN and CDR2 SVGIG (reference sequence). Trimming removed 3 bases at V and 0 bases at J, with 11 bases between. This CDR3 is 14 amino acids long. CDR3 sequence: CAWSAGEVNTEAFF. CDR3 DNA sequence: TGTGCCTGGAGCGCCGGGGAGGTGAACACTGAAGCTTTCTTT.

Of note for this clone: An end of the junction does not agree with germline; a read error may underlie this. V and J are TRBV5-6 and TRBJ2-3; 12 nucleotides align to TRBD1. CDR3 length: 15 amino acids. Germline-derived CDR1 and CDR2 are SGHDT and YYEEEE. This CDR3 is CARSGGTGGRDTQYF. DNA of the CDR3: TGTGCCCGCAGCGGGGGGACAGGGGGCAGGGATACGCAGTATTTT.

The V gene is TRBV7-9, the J gene TRBJ1-1, with TRBD1 matching over 7 bases. J was trimmed by 1 base and V by 5 bases; bases with no gene match: 4. CDR3 length: 14 amino acids. The germline gives CDR1 SEHNR, CDR2 FQNEAQ (reference sequence). The CDR3 spells CASSTRQGNTEAFF. CDR3 DNA sequence: TGTGCCAGCAGCACGCGACAGGGGAACACTGAAGCTTTCTTT. Full variable domain (remainder filled in from reference TRBV7-9 and TRBJ1-1): DTGVSQNPRHKITKRGQNVTFRCDPISEHNRLYWYRQTLGQGPEFLTYFQNEAQLEKSRLLSDRFSAERPKGSFSTLEIQRTEQGDSAMYLCASSTRQGNTEAFFGQGTRLTVV.

The chain has TRBV28 and TRBJ1-4; D remains ambiguous. Trimming stripped 1 base from V and 0 bases from J, with 9 bases between. This CDR3 is 16 amino acids long. Germline CDR1 reads MDHEN; CDR2 reads SYDVKM. CDR3 loop: CASSLYKTATNEKLFF. DNA for the CDR3: TGTGCCAGCAGTTTATATAAAACAGCAACTAATGAAAAACTGTTTTTT.

The V call is TRBV9, the J call TRBJ1-6, with D possibly TRBD1 on 5 matching bases. CDR1 SGDLS and CDR2 YYNGEE come from the germline V gene. Trimming removed 1 base from V and 5 bases from J, with 7 bases in between. The CDR3 length is 14 residues. The CDR3 sequence is CASSVQGNNSPLHF. DNA for the CDR3: TGTGCCAGCAGCGTACAGGGCAATAATTCACCCCTCCACTTT.

V gene TRBV5-1 combines with J gene TRBJ2-1; 7 nucleotides align to TRBD2. The CDR3 loop spans 14 amino acids. V lost 3 bases to trimming and J lost 2 bases; unmatched junction nucleotides: 2. From germline, CDR1 is SGHRS and CDR2 YFSETQ. The CDR3 nucleotides read TGCGCCAGCAGCTCGGGGGGACCCTACAATGAGCAGTTCTTC. Translated: CASSSGGPYNEQFF.